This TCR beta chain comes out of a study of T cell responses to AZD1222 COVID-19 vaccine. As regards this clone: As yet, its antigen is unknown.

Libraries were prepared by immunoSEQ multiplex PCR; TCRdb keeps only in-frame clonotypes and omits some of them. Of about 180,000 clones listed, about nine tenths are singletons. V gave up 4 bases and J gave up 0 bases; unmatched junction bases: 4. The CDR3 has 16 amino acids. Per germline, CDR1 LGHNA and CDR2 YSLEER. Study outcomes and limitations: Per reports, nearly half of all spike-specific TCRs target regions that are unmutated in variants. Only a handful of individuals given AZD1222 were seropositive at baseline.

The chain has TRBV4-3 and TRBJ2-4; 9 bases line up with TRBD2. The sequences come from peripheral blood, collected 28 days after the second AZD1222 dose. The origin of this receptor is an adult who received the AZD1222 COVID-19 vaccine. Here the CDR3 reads CASSRGLALAKNIQYF. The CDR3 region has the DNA TGCGCCAGCAGCCGGGGACTAGCCCTAGCCAAAAACATTCAGTACTTC.